These 15 T cell receptor beta chains share one sample of origin, sequenced in a study of T cells in narcolepsy. The repertoire was sequenced with immunoSEQ multiplex PCR; TCRdb's copy has only in-frame clones and lacks some. The table records approximately 40,000 clones, 88% of them present only once. Input material: CD45RA- memory CD4+ T cells from PBMCs. These receptor sequences come from a human donor with narcolepsy.

V is TRBV7-8 and J is TRBJ1-4; D remains unclear. The germline V gene encodes CDR1 SGHVS and CDR2 FQNEAQ. V was shortened by 5 bases and J by 6 bases, with 16 bases between the two germline ends. CDR3 length: 15 amino acids. The CDR3 DNA reads TGTGCCAGCAGCCCAGAATCAATTAGACATGAAAAACTGTTTTTT. Translated, it gives CASSPESIRHEKLFF. Full variable domain (rest looked up from reference TRBV7-8 and TRBJ1-4): GAGVSQSPRYKVAKRGQDVALRCDPISGHVSLFWYQQALGQGPEFLTYFQNEAQLDKSGLPSDRFFAERPEGSVSTLKIQRTQQEDSAVYLCASSPESIRHEKLFFGSGTQLSVL.

This chain connects TRBV11-2 to TRBJ2-3; perhaps D is TRBD1 or TRBD2 (7 bases each). The V gene lost 1 base and the J gene lost 6 bases, with 17 bases spanning the gap. Germline CDR1 and CDR2: SGHAT and FQNNGV. The CDR3 sequence is 16 residues long. CDR3 loop: CASSLGDWGGGDTQYF. CDR3 in DNA: TGTGCCAGCAGCTTAGGAGATTGGGGAGGGGGCGATACGCAGTATTTT.

The chain combines TRBV9 with TRBJ1-1, with 9 bases lining up with TRBD1. Losses at the gene ends were 3 bases for V and 5 bases for J; bases not matched to a gene: 5. This CDR3 contains 14 residues. CDR1 and CDR2 (germline): SGDLS, YYNGEE. The CDR3 bases are TGTGCCAGCAGCGAGGGACAGGGAGGGACTGAAGCTTTCTTT. It yields the protein CASSEGQGGTEAFF.

This clone was recorded a few times. The chain is built from TRBV5-1 and TRBJ2-2; perhaps D is TRBD1 or TRBD2 (6 bases each). The CDR3 is 16 amino acids. V was shortened by 0 bases and J by 0 bases, with 9 bases between the two germline ends. CDR1 is SGHRS and CDR2 is YFSETQ in the germline V gene. CDR3 amino acids: CASSLGGAPNTGELFF. CDR3 bases: TGCGCCAGCAGCTTGGGGGGGGCCCCGAACACCGGGGAGCTGTTTTTT.

This chain uses TRBV7-2 with TRBJ1-6; maybe TRBD1 (6 bases). CDR1 SGHTA and CDR2 FQGNSA come from the germline V gene. The CDR3 consists of 16 residues. V lost 2 bases and J 6 bases, leaving 14 bases between the germline ends. This chain's CDR3 is CASSLTSPGANSPLHF. The CDR3 DNA is TGTGCCAGCAGCTTAACATCCCCAGGGGCTAATTCACCCCTCCACTTT.

The chain links TRBV7-9 to TRBJ2-5; TRBD2 agrees at 8 bases. This CDR3 is built from 14 residues. From germline, CDR1 is SEHNR and CDR2 FQNEAQ (reference sequence). The J segment lost 4 bases and the V segment lost 5 bases, leaving 6 bases of the junction unmatched. CDR3 amino acids: CASSRTSSRETQYF. The CDR3 nucleotides are TGTGCCAGCAGCCGGACTAGCTCCCGAGAGACCCAGTACTTC.

The V and J genes are TRBV29-1 and TRBJ1-2, with a tentative D call TRBD1 (6 bases). From germline, CDR1 is SQVTM and CDR2 ANQGSEA. The CDR3 spans 13 residues. The V gene lost 3 bases and the J gene lost 4 bases, with 12 bases spanning the gap. DNA for the CDR3: TGCAGCGTTGATTTAGGGGGGGGCTATGGCTACACCTTC. Its protein is CSVDLGGGYGYTF.

The chain couples TRBV4-3 to TRBJ2-7; D perhaps matches TRBD2 (6 bases). Germline loops: CDR1 LGHNA, CDR2 YSLEER. The V gene lost 5 bases and the J gene lost 3 bases, with 14 bases spanning the gap. The CDR3 covers 14 residues. The CDR3 bases are TGCGCCAGCAGCACGGAGCGGGCAATCTACGAGCAGTACTTC. Encoded protein: CASSTERAIYEQYF.

The V call is TRBV23-1, the J call TRBJ1-6; tentatively, D is TRBD1 (5 bases). TRBV23-1 is an open reading frame, and its role is uncertain. This CDR3 spans 16 amino acids. V lost 6 bases, J lost 5 bases, and 17 bases lay in between. The CDR3 DNA reads as TGCGCCAGCAGCCCCCCAGGGCCCTGCAATAATTCACCCCTCCACTTT. Translated, it gives CASSPPGPCNNSPLHF.

The rearrangement links TRBV4-1 to TRBJ2-3; D call uncertain. V was clipped by 4 bases and J by 0 bases, with 11 bases between them. The CDR3 runs to 15 residues. The V gene's germline CDR1 is MGHRA and CDR2 YSYEKL. The CDR3 here is CASSRQHSSTDTQYF. CDR3 nucleotides: TGCGCCAGCAGCCGGCAGCACTCTAGCACAGATACGCAGTATTTT.

This clone appeared a single time. This CDR3 is CASSLKDGAYEQYF. The CDR3 bases are TGTGCCAGCAGCTTAAAGGACGGGGCCTACGAGCAGTACTTC. The chain couples TRBV7-8 to TRBJ2-7; a possible D gene is TRBD2 (5 bases). The CDR3 covers 14 residues. Trimming removed 2 bases from V and 2 bases from J, with 10 bases in between. From germline, CDR1 is SGHVS and CDR2 FQNEAQ.

The J gene is TRBJ2-3, the V gene TRBV5-1; possibly TRBD1 or TRBD2 for D (5 bases each). The V gene lost 4 bases and the J gene lost 4 bases, with 10 bases spanning the gap. The CDR3 covers 13 residues. Germline CDR1 and CDR2: SGHRS and YFSETQ. CDR3 DNA: TGCGCCAGCAGCAATTGGGGGTCAGATACGCAGTATTTT. This translates into CASSNWGSDTQYF.

This chain uses TRBV5-5 with TRBJ2-1; 7 bases are shared with TRBD1. J lost 7 bases, V lost 4 bases, and 11 bases had no gene match. The CDR3 length is 15 residues. Germline V lookup: CDR1 SGHKS, CDR2 YYEKEE (reference sequence). CDR3 residues: CASSRTGISTNEQFF. The CDR3 coding sequence is TGTGCCAGCAGCCGGACAGGAATAAGTACGAATGAGCAGTTCTTC.

V and J are TRBV30 and TRBJ2-2; D perhaps matches TRBD2 (5 bases). The germline gives CDR1 GTSNPN, CDR2 SVGIG (reference sequence). The CDR3 is 14 amino acids. Trimming left V 3 bases short and J 4 bases short, with 12 bases between. The CDR3: CAWSLDSPTGELFF. The DNA of the CDR3 is TGTGCCTGGAGCCTGGACTCCCCCACCGGGGAGCTGTTTTTT.

The chain links TRBV25-1 to TRBJ1-6; tentative D call: TRBD1 (5 bases). The germline V and J ends were trimmed by 7 bases and 11 bases, with 15 bases remaining between them. Germline CDR1 MGHDK, CDR2 SYGVNS. There are 13 residues in the CDR3. In DNA form, the CDR3 reads TGTGCCAGCACCAGATTCAGGGTCCCACCCCTCCACTTT. Its translation: CASTRFRVPPLHF.